Listed here are 14 T cell receptor beta chains from one sample, sequenced in a study of T cell clonotyping in hematopoietic cell transplantation. Assay: immunoSEQ multiplex PCR; the TCRdb copy retains only in-frame clones and omits some. The sample lists about 13,000 clones, around 90% seen once, with 1.2% in the top ten. The sequenced material came from peripheral blood mononuclear cells. Receptor source: a young man in good health. Some clones in this sample may be carry-over from other donors' samples.

This clone occurred a few times. V and J are TRBV14 and TRBJ2-1; 9 positions agree with TRBD2. Germline-derived CDR1 and CDR2 are SGHDN and FVKESK. J lost 3 bases, V lost 4 bases, and 1 base had no gene match. This CDR3 contains 14 residues. The CDR3 bases are TGTGCCAGCAGCCTAGCGGGAGTCTACAATGAGCAGTTCTTC. Its protein is CASSLAGVYNEQFF.

This clone was seen once. This chain links TRBV29-1 with TRBJ1-5, with a tentative D call TRBD1 (5 bases). Looked up from germline, CDR1 is SQVTM and CDR2 is ANQGSEA. V lost 5 bases, J lost 9 bases, and 20 bases lay in between. The CDR3 contains 14 residues. CDR3 bases: TGCAGCGTTTTACCCAGTCGGGGTGGGGGGCCCCAGCATTTT. Amino acid sequence: CSVLPSRGGGPQHF. Full variable domain (rest looked up from reference TRBV29-1 and TRBJ1-5): SAVISQKPSRDICQRGTSLTIQCQVDSQVTMMFWYRQQPGQSLTLIATANQGSEATYESGFVIDKFPISRPNLTFSTLTVSNMSPEDSSIYLCSVLPSRGGGPQHFGDGTRLSIL.

The chain is built from TRBV11-2 and TRBJ2-5; tentatively, D is TRBD2 (5 bases). The CDR3 spans 11 residues. From germline, CDR1 is SGHAT and CDR2 FQNNGV. With 5 bases removed from V and 5 bases from J, the gap between germline ends came to 6 bases. This CDR3 is CASSQRETQYF. CDR3 coding DNA: TGTGCCAGCAGCCAGCGGGAGACCCAGTACTTC.

This chain joins TRBV15 and TRBJ1-1; 8 bases align to TRBD1. CDR3 length: 14 residues. J lost 0 bases, V lost 5 bases, and 2 bases had no gene match. Germline V gives CDR1 LNHNV, CDR2 YYDKDF (reference sequence). CDR3 protein: CATSRDRMNTEAFF. The CDR3 DNA reads TGTGCCACCAGCCGGGACAGGATGAACACTGAAGCTTTCTTT.

V usage is TRBV5-1 and J usage is TRBJ2-1, with TRBD1 as a possible D gene (5 bases). The germline V gene has CDR1 SGHRS and CDR2 YFSETQ. CDR3 length: 16 residues. Trimming removed 4 bases at V and 5 bases at J, with 19 bases between. In nucleotides, the CDR3 is TGCGCCAGCAGCCTCGGTCAGGGCGGCGCCCACAATGAGCAGTTCTTC. Amino acids: CASSLGQGGAHNEQFF.

The rearrangement links TRBV25-1 to TRBJ1-2, with 7 bases that match TRBD1. V lost 3 bases, J lost 7 bases, and 5 bases stayed unmatched. CDR1 and CDR2 (germline): MGHDK, SYGVNS. The CDR3 is 13 residues long. CDR3 loop: CASSERQGSGYTF. CDR3 coding DNA: TGTGCCAGCAGTGAGCGACAGGGCTCTGGCTACACCTTC.

This chain links TRBV2 with TRBJ1-5, with 8 bases that match TRBD1. V was pared by 6 bases and J by 2 bases, with 15 bases of the junction left unmatched. CDR3 size: 18 residues. The V gene's germline CDR1 is SNHLY and CDR2 FYNNEI. CDR3 amino acids: CASRSGQGYFKGNQPQHF. CDR3 sequence (DNA): TGTGCCAGCAGAAGCGGACAGGGCTATTTTAAGGGCAATCAGCCCCAGCATTTT.

The chain joins TRBV5-5 to TRBJ2-6; D call uncertain. CDR1 and CDR2 from the germline V gene are SGHKS and YYEKEE (reference sequence). Trimming took 2 bases from V and 1 from J, leaving 10 bases between them. This CDR3 contains 16 residues. CDR3 nucleotides: TGTGCCAGCAGCTTCCATGCAGATTCTGGGGCCAACGTCCTGACTTTC. Translated, it gives CASSFHADSGANVLTF.

The rearrangement joins TRBV19 to TRBJ1-5, with D unclear. The CDR3 loop spans 14 amino acids. Germline V lookup: CDR1 LNHDA, CDR2 SQIVND (reference sequence). Trimming took off 7 bases at V and 3 bases at J, with 13 bases between the two ends. CDR3 amino acids: CASTTDWNNQPQHF. The CDR3 DNA reads TGTGCCAGTACGACGGACTGGAACAATCAGCCCCAGCATTTT.

This clone appeared a single time. The genes are TRBV4-2 and TRBJ1-5; 8 nucleotides match TRBD1. The CDR3 has 16 amino acids. Trimming took 0 bases from V and 4 from J; bases not matched to a gene: 5. The germline V gene has CDR1 LGHNA and CDR2 YNFKEQ. The CDR3 is CASSQEGQGRNQPQHF. CDR3 nucleotide sequence: TGTGCCAGCAGCCAAGAAGGACAGGGACGAAATCAGCCCCAGCATTTT.

The chain combines TRBV5-4 with TRBJ2-5; weak D call: TRBD2 (5 bases). The CDR3 runs 14 residues. Trimming left V 0 bases short and J 4 bases short, with 10 bases between. Per the germline V gene, CDR1 is SGHNT and CDR2 is YYREEE (reference sequence). Written as DNA, the CDR3 is TGTGCCAGCAGCTTGGAGGCAGGAGGAGAGACCCAGTACTTC. This translates into CASSLEAGGETQYF.

The J gene is TRBJ1-5, the V gene TRBV6-5; D gene ambiguous. The CDR3 extends over 13 amino acids. Trimming left V 5 bases short and J 3 bases short, with 8 bases between. Germline V gene lookup returns CDR1 MNHEY and CDR2 SVGAGI. The CDR3 here is CASSPNVNQPQHF. The CDR3 nucleotides are TGTGCCAGCAGTCCAAATGTCAATCAGCCCCAGCATTTT.

The rearrangement uses TRBV5-1 and TRBJ2-5; TRBD1 matches at 8 bases. CDR1 and CDR2 from the germline V gene are SGHRS and YFSETQ. The CDR3 has 17 amino acids. The J segment lost 1 base and the V segment lost 0 bases, leaving 8 bases of the junction unmatched. This CDR3 is CASSLGRQGAIQETQYF. CDR3 coding DNA: TGCGCCAGCAGCTTGGGTAGGCAGGGGGCGATCCAAGAGACCCAGTACTTC.

The gene calls are TRBV29-1 and TRBJ1-2; TRBD1 might be the D (5 bases). The CDR3 covers 13 residues. Germline V lookup: CDR1 SQVTM, CDR2 ANQGSEA. Trimming took off 6 bases at V and 8 bases at J, with 19 bases between the two ends. The CDR3 sequence is CSVAQVGIRGYTF. The CDR3 DNA reads as TGCAGCGTCGCACAGGTCGGCATACGAGGCTACACCTTC. The whole variable domain, remainder taken from reference TRBV29-1 and TRBJ1-2, is SAVISQKPSRDICQRGTSLTIQCQVDSQVTMMFWYRQQPGQSLTLIATANQGSEATYESGFVIDKFPISRPNLTFSTLTVSNMSPEDSSIYLCSVAQVGIRGYTFGSGTRLTVV.